This T cell receptor beta chain appears in the sequencing data of a study of cytomegalovirus exposure and HLA in healthy donors. CDR1 is KGHSH, CDR2 LQKENI, per germline. This CDR3 comprises 16 residues. V was pared by 3 bases and J by 7 bases, with 21 bases between. Measured with immunoSEQ multiplex PCR; TCRdb has only the in-frame clones, and not every one. The sample lists 150,000 to 200,000 clones, 75% to 95% occurring once. The sequenced material came from PBMCs. The receptor was derived from a woman in her late teens or twenties in good health and CMV-seropositive. The chain has TRBV18 and TRBJ2-5; weak D call: TRBD1 (6 bases). Here the CDR3 reads CASSPTGTRNTWTQYF. The CDR3 coding sequence is TGTGCCAGCTCACCGACCGGGACACGGAACACGTGGACCCAGTACTTC.